The clone carrying this T cell receptor beta chain appeared a few times. Its specificity is not known. Semi-nested PCR with Nested Universal Primer A followed constant-region reverse priming of full-length variable regions. Each CDR3 protein gets one entry after TCRdb re-called the 5' RACE reads with MiXCR. The sample contains 8,500 to 14,000 distinct CDR3 sequences, more than 45% of which appear only once. Naive CD4+ cells had CD25+ Tregs removed. Whole-study findings and limits: Tumor memory CD4+ T cell TCR gene usage clustered with blood and lymph node memory CD4+ cells and lymph node naive CD4+ cells. Tumor Tregs overlapped most with tumor, then blood, naive CD4+ cells.

V shed 7 bases and J 0 bases; nucleotides not matched to a gene: 12. The CDR3 covers 16 residues. Germline V gives CDR1 ENHRY, CDR2 SYGVKD. The TCR was taken from a female donor with breast cancer. The sample consisted of tumor-infiltrating naive CD4+ T cells sorted from the breast tumor. Subset in this sample: naive CD4+ T cells, CD4+CD45RA+CD25-. The chain links TRBV10-3 to TRBJ2-7; 7 bases fit TRBD2. CDR3 bases: TGTGCCATCAATTCTCAGTCGCGGGAGAGCTCCTACGAGCAGTACTTC. Protein: CAINSQSRESSYEQYF.